One sample yielded the 30 T cell receptor beta chains listed below, sequenced in a study of blood T cell repertoires in COVID-19. The table came from immunoSEQ multiplex PCR; TCRdb's copy has only in-frame clones and leaves some out. The table lists 100,000 to 150,000 clones, roughly 87% of them singletons, with 25% to 30% in the top ten. The sample consisted of peripheral blood. The receptors stem from a woman of 80 years or more with acute or convalescent COVID-19.

This chain uses TRBV7-2 with TRBJ1-3; 7 nucleotides match TRBD1. From germline, CDR1 is SGHTA and CDR2 FQGNSA. The J segment lost 3 bases and the V segment lost 0 bases, leaving 2 bases of the junction unmatched. The length of the CDR3 is 15 residues. CDR3 region: CASSLAGTVGNTIYF. The CDR3 DNA follows: TGTGCCAGCAGCTTAGCCGGGACAGTTGGAAACACCATATATTTT.

The chain carries TRBV29-1 and TRBJ2-1; 10 bases map to TRBD2. The CDR3 contains 14 residues. The germline V gene has CDR1 SQVTM and CDR2 ANQGSEA. V shed 5 bases and J 9 bases; nucleotides not matched to a gene: 10. The CDR3 nucleotides read TGCAGCGTTTCCCGAGCGGGGGGGCGTTTTGAGCAGTTCTTC. It is translated as CSVSRAGGRFEQFF.

The chain joins TRBV18 to TRBJ1-1, with 9 positions matching TRBD1. Trimming at V came to 3 bases and at J to 1 base, leaving 9 bases not matched to a gene. Germline V CDR1 and CDR2: KGHSH, LQKENI. The CDR3 totals 17 residues. In DNA, the CDR3 is TGTGCCAGCTCACCGCTGCCGGGACAGGGATGGAACACTGAAGCTTTCTTT. Translation: CASSPLPGQGWNTEAFF.

The table lists this clone with a few counts. The chain couples TRBV18 to TRBJ2-5; 10 bases are shared with TRBD1. CDR1 KGHSH and CDR2 LQKENI come from the germline V gene. Trimming took 1 base from V and 0 from J; bases not matched to a gene: 17. This CDR3 region has 21 residues. Here the CDR3 reads CASSPQRDRGVHFFDQETQYF. CDR3 nucleotides: TGTGCCAGCTCACCACAAAGGGACAGGGGAGTTCATTTCTTCGACCAAGAGACCCAGTACTTC. Looking up the rest from reference TRBV18 and TRBJ2-5 gives the full variable domain: NAGVMQNPRHLVRRRGQEARLRCSPMKGHSHVYWYRQLPEEGLKFMVYLQKENIIDESGMPKERFSAEFPKEGPSILRIQQVVRGDSAAYFCASSPQRDRGVHFFDQETQYFGPGTRLLVL.

The chain recombines TRBV7-2 with TRBJ1-2; possibly TRBD1 for D (5 bases). Trimming cost V 0 bases and J 2 bases, with 16 bases left between them. The CDR3 runs to 17 residues. CDR1 is SGHTA, CDR2 FQGNSA, per germline. This CDR3 is CASSLAATALSNYGYTF. CDR3 nucleotides: TGTGCCAGCAGCTTAGCGGCGACAGCCCTCTCGAACTATGGCTACACCTTC. Variable domain in full (rest from reference TRBV7-2 and TRBJ1-2): GAGVSQSPSNKVTEKGKDVELRCDPISGHTALYWYRQSLGQGLEFLIYFQGNSAPDKSGLPSDRFSAERTGGSVSTLTIQRTQQEDSAVYLCASSLAATALSNYGYTFGSGTRLTVV.

The chain recombines TRBV28 with TRBJ1-6; 10 nucleotides match TRBD1. From germline, CDR1 is MDHEN and CDR2 SYDVKM. The CDR3 length is 17 residues. The J segment lost 9 bases and the V segment lost 7 bases, leaving 15 bases of the junction unmatched. The CDR3 here is CASKPGQGIQFRSPLHF. CDR3 in DNA: TGTGCCAGCAAACCGGGACAGGGGATCCAATTTCGTTCACCCCTCCACTTT.

The chain uses TRBV3-1 (or the pseudogene TRBV3-2) and TRBJ2-7, with 8 bases aligning to TRBD1. Germline trimming cut 3 bases from V and 2 bases from J; bases unmatched to any gene: 3. This CDR3 is 14 amino acids long. The germline gives CDR1 LGHDT, CDR2 YNNKEL (reference sequence). CDR3 sequence: CASSHGQGPYEQYF. The CDR3 DNA reads TGTGCCAGCAGCCATGGACAGGGCCCCTACGAGCAGTACTTC.

The DNA for the CDR3 is TGTGCCCAACATCTGAACACTGAAGCTTTCTTT. The encoded protein is CAQHLNTEAFF. The rearrangement links TRBV9 to TRBJ1-1; D gene uncertain. The CDR3 totals 11 residues. V shed 10 bases and J shed 0 bases, with 7 bases lying between them. Germline lookup yields CDR1 SGDLS and CDR2 YYNGEE.

This chain connects TRBV10-3 to TRBJ1-5, with a possible D match to TRBD1 (6 bases). V shed 4 bases and J shed 6 bases, with 13 bases lying between them. The CDR3 extends over 14 amino acids. From germline, CDR1 is ENHRY and CDR2 SYGVKD. CDR3 region: CAISGGGGSQPQHF. The CDR3 nucleotides are TGTGCCATCAGTGGGGGGGGCGGCAGTCAGCCCCAGCATTTT.

The chain couples TRBV5-6 to TRBJ2-5; no reliable D call. This CDR3 comprises 13 residues. V lost 3 bases and J lost 5, with 11 bases in between. CDR1 is SGHDT and CDR2 is YYEEEE in the germline V gene. CDR3 sequence (DNA): TGTGCCAGCAGCTCAACATCGTGGGAGACCCAGTACTTC. Its protein product is CASSSTSWETQYF.

The J gene is TRBJ2-3, the V gene TRBV10-3; 15 bases agree with TRBD2. The CDR3 extends over 17 amino acids. Trimming removed 6 bases from V and 5 bases from J; junction bases left unmatched: 9. Germline lookup yields CDR1 ENHRY and CDR2 SYGVKD. CDR3 amino acids: CAISRTSGGAWGDTQYF. Here the CDR3 DNA reads TGTGCCATCAGCAGGACTAGCGGGGGGGCCTGGGGAGATACGCAGTATTTT.

V is TRBV28 and J is TRBJ2-7; 11 positions agree with TRBD2. The CDR3 is 15 amino acids. Germline assignment: CDR1 MDHEN and CDR2 SYDVKM. V gave up 6 bases and J gave up 2 bases; unmatched junction bases: 6. In DNA form, the CDR3 reads TGTGCCAGCAGCCTAGGACTAGCGGGTCCCTACGAGCAGTACGTC. Translation: CASSLGLAGPYEQYV.

The rearrangement uses TRBV3-1 (or the pseudogene TRBV3-2) and TRBJ1-1; 7 nucleotides match TRBD1. The CDR3 runs to 14 residues. V was pared by 4 bases and J by 1 base, with 3 bases of the junction left unmatched. Germline V gives CDR1 LGHDT, CDR2 YNNKEL (reference sequence). The CDR3 bases are TGTGCCAGCAGCCCGAACAGGGGGAACACTGAAGCTTTCTTT. It codes for CASSPNRGNTEAFF.

The gene calls are TRBV7-2 and TRBJ2-1, with a weak D call TRBD2 (7 bases). Trimming took 5 bases from V and 8 from J, leaving 19 bases between them. CDR3 length: 15 amino acids. Germline V CDR1 and CDR2: SGHTA, FQGNSA. The CDR3 region is CASSNRGGRVHEQFF. Written as DNA, the CDR3 is TGTGCCAGCAGCAATAGGGGGGGCAGGGTCCATGAGCAGTTCTTC.

In its sample, this clone was seen once. The chain has TRBV12-5 and TRBJ1-1, with TRBD1 matching 9 bases. The CDR3 sequence is 15 residues long. V lost 3 bases, J lost 3 bases, and 5 bases stayed unmatched. Germline V gene sequence: CDR1 LGHNT, CDR2 FRNRAP. CDR3 loop: CASGLQGAGDTEAFF. CDR3 DNA sequence: TGTGCTAGTGGTTTACAGGGGGCCGGGGACACTGAAGCTTTCTTT.

The rearrangement uses TRBV6-2 or TRBV6-3 and TRBJ1-2, with D perhaps TRBD1 (6 bases). Germline values: CDR1 MNHEY, CDR2 SVGEGT. Trimming cost V 6 bases and J 5 bases, with 13 bases left between them. CDR3 size: 13 residues. CDR3 loop: CASSENGQYGYTF. CDR3 coding DNA: TGTGCCAGCAGCGAAAATGGACAGTATGGCTACACCTTC.

The chain uses TRBV5-6 and TRBJ2-3; the match to TRBD1 covers 7 bases. The CDR3 consists of 13 residues. Germline CDR1 is SGHDT and CDR2 is YYEEEE. With 4 bases clipped from V and 4 bases from J, the junction kept 3 bases outside the gene matches. The CDR3 loop is CASSLDRADTQYF. In DNA form, the CDR3 reads TGTGCCAGCAGCCTTGACAGGGCAGATACGCAGTATTTT.

V gene TRBV27 combines with J gene TRBJ2-5, with TRBD2 as a possible D gene (5 bases). Trimming stripped 5 bases from V and 1 base from J, with 14 bases between. The CDR3 has 15 amino acids. CDR1 is MNHEY, CDR2 SMNVEV, per germline (reference sequence). CDR3 DNA sequence: TGTGCCAGCAGTCCCAGACGGGGTCCCCAAGAGACCCAGTACTTC. Translation: CASSPRRGPQETQYF.

This clone occurred a few times. The rearrangement joins TRBV19 to TRBJ1-1; D possibly corresponds to TRBD1 (5 bases). The CDR3 length is 15 residues. The ends were cut back, 9 bases at V and 0 bases at J, with 17 bases in the middle. Germline lookup yields CDR1 LNHDA and CDR2 SQIVND (reference sequence). The CDR3 reads CARPPRADMNTEAFF. For the CDR3, the DNA is TGTGCCAGACCACCCAGGGCAGACATGAACACTGAAGCTTTCTTT.

The chain links TRBV3-1 (or the pseudogene TRBV3-2) to TRBJ1-1; TRBD1 is a possible D gene (5 bases). The V and J ends lost 3 bases and 5 bases respectively, with 10 bases between them. CDR3 length equals 13 residues. In germline, CDR1 is LGHDT, CDR2 YNNKEL (reference sequence). CDR3: CASSHRRGTEAFF. In DNA, the CDR3 is TGTGCCAGCAGCCATAGGAGGGGAACTGAAGCTTTCTTT.

The chain is built from TRBV7-9 and TRBJ2-5, with TRBD1 as a possible D gene (6 bases). Germline values: CDR1 SEHNR, CDR2 FQNEAQ (reference sequence). Trimming shortened V by 5 bases and J by 0 bases, and 19 bases separated the two germline ends. The CDR3 consists of 17 residues. CDR3 nucleotide sequence: TGTGCCAGCAGCACAAATAAGGGGGACAACCACCAAGAGACCCAGTACTTC. Residues: CASSTNKGDNHQETQYF. The full variable domain, in which reference TRBV7-9 and TRBJ2-5 provide the parts outside the CDR3, is DTGVSQNPRHKITKRGQNVTFRCDPISEHNRLYWYRQTLGQGPEFLTYFQNEAQLEKSRLLSDRFSAERPKGSFSTLEIQRTEQGDSAMYLCASSTNKGDNHQETQYFGPGTRLLVL.

CDR3 DNA sequence: TGTGCCAGCAGCTTAGACAGGGAGACGAGTGAAAAACTGTTTTTT. This codes for CASSLDRETSEKLFF. The V gene is TRBV7-9, the J gene TRBJ1-4; possibly TRBD1 for D (6 bases). Trimming shortened V by 1 base and J by 7 bases, and 13 bases separated the two germline ends. CDR3 size: 15 residues. Germline assignment: CDR1 SEHNR and CDR2 FQNEAQ (reference sequence).

This clone was observed once. This chain joins TRBV19 and TRBJ1-4; 11 bases match TRBD1. CDR3 length equals 15 residues. V gave up 5 bases and J gave up 8 bases; unmatched junction bases: 7. The germline V gene encodes CDR1 LNHDA and CDR2 SQIVND (reference sequence). Here the CDR3 DNA reads TGTGCCAGTAGTCGGACAGGGGGCGCCTCGGAAAAACTGTTTTTT. Translating gives CASSRTGGASEKLFF.

V and J are TRBV7-3 and TRBJ2-3; the D is unclear. Trimming left V 5 bases short and J 0 bases short, with 9 bases between. The CDR3 is 14 amino acids. CDR1 and CDR2 from the germline V gene are SGHTA and FQGTGA. CDR3 DNA sequence: TGTGCCAGCAGCCCATCTACGAGCACAGATACGCAGTATTTT. It specifies CASSPSTSTDTQYF. Full variable domain (missing parts from reference TRBV7-3 and TRBJ2-3): GAGVSQTPSNKVTEKGKYVELRCDPISGHTALYWYRQSLGQGPEFLIYFQGTGAADDSGLPNDRFFAVRPEGSVSTLKIQRTERGDSAVYLCASSPSTSTDTQYFGPGTRLTVL.

The CDR3 coding sequence is TGTGCCAGCAGTTTAGTGGGACAAGTACCCTATGGCTACACCTTC. Amino acid sequence: CASSLVGQVPYGYTF. The gene calls are TRBV28 and TRBJ1-2, with D possibly matching TRBD1 (6 bases). V dropped 2 bases and J dropped 4 bases, with 14 bases sitting between them. This CDR3 is built from 15 residues. Germline values: CDR1 MDHEN, CDR2 SYDVKM.

The chain joins TRBV19 to TRBJ1-4; 7 bases line up with TRBD1. The CDR3 has 13 amino acids. The germline V gene has CDR1 LNHDA and CDR2 SQIVND (reference sequence). With 0 bases clipped from V and 9 bases from J, the junction kept 1 base outside the gene matches. The CDR3: CASSIEQGKKLFF. The CDR3 DNA sequence: TGTGCCAGTAGTATAGAACAGGGGAAAAAACTGTTTTTT.

The chain is built from TRBV7-9 and TRBJ1-1; D perhaps matches TRBD1 (5 bases). Germline V lookup: CDR1 SEHNR, CDR2 FQNEAQ (reference sequence). This CDR3 contains 14 residues. V lost 1 base to trimming and J lost 4 bases, with 10 bases between them. Here the CDR3 reads CASSLEGLSTEAFF. DNA of the CDR3: TGTGCCAGCAGCTTAGAGGGACTGTCCACTGAAGCTTTCTTT.

The rearrangement links TRBV4-3 to TRBJ1-4, with TRBD1 matching 7 bases. J gave up 3 bases and V 6 bases, and 7 bases lay outside the gene matches. The CDR3 sequence is 15 residues long. CDR1 and CDR2 (germline): LGHNA, YSLEER. The CDR3 reads CASRTGLISNEKLFF. The DNA of the CDR3 is TGCGCCAGCAGGACAGGGCTGATATCTAATGAAAAACTGTTTTTT.

A single count supports this clone. V and J are TRBV4-3 and TRBJ1-1; D gene unclear. Trimming cost V 5 bases and J 7 bases, with 14 bases left between them. This CDR3 spans 13 amino acids. The germline V gene has CDR1 LGHNA and CDR2 YSLEER. CDR3 nucleotides: TGCGCCAGCAGCGCAGTTGGTGGCGGTGAAGCTTTCTTT. Its translation is CASSAVGGGEAFF.

V usage is TRBV7-2 and J usage is TRBJ2-7; possible D gene TRBD1, 5 bases. Deletions cut 7 bases from V and 3 bases from J, with 19 bases between. Germline loops: CDR1 SGHTA, CDR2 FQGNSA. The CDR3 runs to 15 residues. The CDR3 nucleotides read TGTGCCAGCATTCGAGGATCAGGGTGGGACTACGAGCAGTACTTC. Residues: CASIRGSGWDYEQYF.